This T cell receptor beta chain was retrieved from a study of circulating CD8 cells and anti-PD-1 response in melanoma. The study, taken as a whole, reports: Diversity ranked highest in DNEG and lowest in TIGIT subsets. Expanded sorted subsets were checked for tumor reactivity using peptides.

The QIAseq Immune Repertoire TCR panel built the libraries from around 15 ng of total RNA. TCRdb re-derived calls from the reads in MiXCR, one entry per CDR3 protein. The sample holds approximately 560 distinct CDR3 sequences; around 6.5% are singletons and the top ten take 12% to 15%. From live CD3+CD8+TCRalphabeta+ cells, four PD-1 and/or TIGIT subsets were sorted. CDR3 size: 12 residues. Germline V lookup: CDR1 LNHDA, CDR2 SQIVND (reference sequence). V dropped 7 bases and J dropped 5 bases, with 11 bases sitting between them. By share of the sample, this clonotype is medium-sized. Its matching antigen is unknown.

The rearrangement links TRBV19 to TRBJ2-5, with D possibly called TRBD1 or TRBD2 (5 bases each). The specimen was CD8+ T cells from PBMCs, collected at baseline or after one month of anti-PD-1 therapy (not recorded which). The receptor was derived from a human donor with melanoma. The CDR3 spells CASNSGQETQYF. CDR3 nucleotides: TGTGCCAGTAATTCGGGGCAGGAGACCCAGTACTTC.